The 21 T cell receptor beta chains listed next were all sequenced from one sample in a study of T cells expressing NK-cell markers. TCRdb re-called the 5' RACE reads and shows each CDR3 protein once, DNA omitted. This sample contains approximately 380,000 distinct CDR3 sequences. The source material was blood T cells: a sorted CD56 or NKG2C T cell subset, CD4+ or CD8+ T cells, or bulk PBMC T cells (not recorded which). The receptors come from a man aged 18-69 years in good health.

V usage is TRBV11-2 and J usage is TRBJ2-3; lacking DNA, the TRBD2 call made by TCRdb goes unchecked. Germline V gives CDR1 SGHAT, CDR2 FQNNGV. The CDR3 is 17 amino acids. The CDR3 loop is CASSLTETGTLRDTQYF.

The genes are TRBV7-9 and TRBJ2-4; TCRdb returns TRBD1, unconfirmable since there is no DNA. CDR1 and CDR2 from the germline V gene are SEHNR and FQNEAQ (reference sequence). CDR3 length equals 16 residues. The CDR3 region is CASSSSLDGGLNIQYF.

The V call is TRBV14, the J call TRBJ2-5; without DNA, the TCRdb call of TRBD1 cannot be checked. The CDR3 length is 11 residues. Germline CDR1 is SGHDN and CDR2 is FVKESK. The CDR3 spells CASSQGGAQYF.

This sequence joins TRBV3-1 and TRBJ2-5; without DNA, the TCRdb call of TRBD2 cannot be checked. Germline-derived CDR1 and CDR2 are LGHDT and YNNKEL (reference sequence). The length of the CDR3 is 14 residues. The CDR3 sequence is CASSQQLAKETQYF.

The chain combines TRBV20-1 with TRBJ2-2; TCRdb lists TRBD1, though no DNA is available to test this call. Germline V gene data show CDR1 as DFQATT and CDR2 as SNEGSKA (reference sequence). The CDR3 runs to 16 residues. CDR3 residues: CSATNPGGANTGELFF.

This chain connects TRBV7-9 to TRBJ1-2. CDR1 and CDR2 (germline): SEHNR, FQNEAQ (reference sequence). The CDR3 is 15 residues long. CDR3 amino acids: CASSANRDQLSGYTF.

The rearrangement links TRBV10-3 to TRBJ2-1; TCRdb outputs TRBD2, but without DNA this stays unchecked. Germline CDR1 is ENHRY and CDR2 is SYGVKD. CDR3 length: 15 residues. The CDR3: CAISDPSGGYNEQFF.

The rearrangement uses TRBV5-4 and TRBJ2-3; TCRdb selects TRBD2, and the lack of DNA leaves this call unchecked. The CDR3 extends over 21 amino acids. The V gene's germline CDR1 is SGHNT and CDR2 YYREEE (reference sequence). The CDR3 sequence: CASSWRGFSRTAGGSADTQYF.

The V gene is TRBV5-1, the J gene TRBJ1-2; no DNA is available, so the TRBD1 call from TCRdb remains unchecked. CDR1 and CDR2 from the germline V gene are SGHRS and YFSETQ. This CDR3 contains 15 residues. This chain's CDR3 is CASNTHPTGGYGYTF.

The chain combines TRBV6-1 with TRBJ1-5; there is no DNA to check the TCRdb D call of TRBD1. Germline CDR1 is MNHNS and CDR2 is SASEGT. The CDR3 consists of 13 residues. The CDR3 sequence: CASNRGVNQPQHF.

CDR3 residues: CASSSGLTSSGANVLTF. The chain recombines TRBV5-1 with TRBJ2-6; the D call from TCRdb, TRBD2, cannot be confirmed without DNA. There are 17 residues in the CDR3. Looked up from germline, CDR1 is SGHRS and CDR2 is YFSETQ.

This CDR3 is CASSLPGGSGANVLTF. The chain joins TRBV28 to TRBJ2-6; the TCRdb D gene call, TRBD2, has no DNA to confirm it. Germline values: CDR1 MDHEN, CDR2 SYDVKM. This CDR3 is 16 amino acids long.

The V and J genes are TRBV28 and TRBJ2-7. Germline loops: CDR1 MDHEN, CDR2 SYDVKM. The CDR3 runs to 12 residues. This chain's CDR3 is CATKEYSYEQYF.

The chain couples TRBV5-1 to TRBJ2-5; the D call from TCRdb, TRBD1, cannot be confirmed without DNA. This CDR3 spans 16 amino acids. Germline V gene data show CDR1 as SGHRS and CDR2 as YFSETQ. CDR3 residues: CASSLAGQARGETQYF.

The rearrangement links TRBV6-1 to TRBJ2-5; as DNA is missing, the TRBD2 call by TCRdb cannot be tested. The CDR3 is 14 amino acids. CDR1 MNHNS and CDR2 SASEGT come from the germline V gene. The CDR3 here is CASSDLGRGVTQYF.

The chain combines TRBV5-8 with TRBJ2-4; the D gene TCRdb calls, TRBD1, cannot be checked with no DNA. The V gene's germline CDR1 is SGHTS and CDR2 YDEGEE. The CDR3 is 14 residues long. The chain's CDR3 is CAQRGDRGQVIQYF.

The rearrangement joins TRBV6-1 to TRBJ1-6; TCRdb indicates TRBD1, and absent DNA this call remains unverified. The germline V gene has CDR1 MNHNS and CDR2 SASEGT. This CDR3 spans 15 amino acids. The CDR3 sequence: CASSEVARANSPLHF.

The V gene is TRBV11-2, the J gene TRBJ2-1. In germline, CDR1 is SGHAT, CDR2 FQNNGV. The CDR3 spans 13 residues. The CDR3 is CASSFSVWGEQFF.

The chain carries TRBV28 and TRBJ1-6; checking the TCRdb D call of TRBD1 is not possible without DNA. There are 15 residues in the CDR3. The germline V gene has CDR1 MDHEN and CDR2 SYDVKM. Here the CDR3 reads CASSSPTGADSPLHF.

The chain is built from TRBV14 and TRBJ2-7; TCRdb indicates TRBD1, and absent DNA this call remains unverified. Germline V gene data show CDR1 as SGHDN and CDR2 as FVKESK. The CDR3 spans 19 residues. The CDR3 protein is CASSRSLGRPGTVSYEQYF.

The gene calls are TRBV20-1 and TRBJ2-7; the TCRdb call, TRBD2, lacks DNA for checking. Germline V lookup: CDR1 DFQATT, CDR2 SNEGSKA (reference sequence). This CDR3 has 15 residues. CDR3 region: CSARDYQRATYEQYF.